Sequencing of this T cell receptor (beta chain) was carried out in a study of tumor and adjacent non-tumor tissue in lung cancer. Study summary: Histology: 12 adenocarcinoma, a couple of squamous cell carcinoma, 1 small cell lung cancer. Samples averaged roughly 4 million productive TCRbeta reads each. General observations from the study: Normal lung showed higher cumulative top 100 clone frequency than tumor.

RNA was extracted from bulk tissue without any cell sorting. This non-tumor lung sample came from over 3 cm beyond the tumor edge. The germline gives CDR1 ENHRY, CDR2 SYGVKD. The CDR3 contains 12 residues. The V end was cut by 11 bases, the J end by 5 bases, with 13 bases between. TCRbeta libraries were built with three rounds of nested PCR, modified from ARM-PCR. TCRdb re-called the multiplex PCR reads through MiXCR, storing one row per CDR3 protein. Of about 67,000 distinct CDR3 sequences in the sample, 76% are singletons; the top ten hold under 55%. As to this clonotype: The antigen is not known.

The sample was distant non-tumor lung tissue. This TCR derives from a man aged 60 to 69 with non-small cell lung cancer. The chain is built from TRBV10-3 and TRBJ2-1; D gene ambiguous. CDR3 amino acids: CASVSGHNEQFF. For the CDR3, the DNA is TGTGCCTCTGTTAGTGGCCACAATGAGCAGTTCTTC.